This TCR beta chain was documented in a study of cytomegalovirus exposure and HLA in healthy donors. Study-wide findings and caveats: The study labeled fewer than 200 TCR beta chains cytomegalovirus-associated. For most TCR beta V segments, an earlier analysis put the productive rate at about 87% or about 30% of the time. The CMV antigen specificity of three CMV-associated chains was confirmed through in vitro analysis. Reports state that TCR beta sequences accurately predicted most subjects' HLA-A and HLA-B alleles.

Both 60 Vbeta primers and 13 Jbeta primers went into the PCR. Sequenced by immunoSEQ multiplex PCR; TCRdb stores in-frame clones only, minus some. This sample contains approximately 110,000 clones. A note on this clone: Its antigen is currently unknown.

Trimming at V came to 5 bases and at J to 4 bases, leaving 10 bases not matched to a gene. CDR3 length: 16 amino acids. The germline CDR1 and CDR2 sequences are SGHVS and FQNEAQ. The chain links TRBV7-8 to TRBJ2-3; TRBD2 matches 9 bases. The specimen sequenced was PBMCs. This receptor was taken from a man aged 35 to 55 in good health and CMV-seronegative. CDR3 bases: TGTGCCAGCAGCCCATTAGCGGGAGTTTCAGCAGATACGCAGTATTTT. This gives the protein CASSPLAGVSADTQYF. Together with reference TRBV7-8 and TRBJ2-3, the CDR3 gives the full variable domain: GAGVSQSPRYKVAKRGQDVALRCDPISGHVSLFWYQQALGQGPEFLTYFQNEAQLDKSGLPSDRFFAERPEGSVSTLKIQRTQQEDSAVYLCASSPLAGVSADTQYFGPGTRLTVL.